This entry lists 16 T cell receptor beta chains sequenced from one sample in a study of cytomegalovirus exposure and HLA in healthy donors. The PCR had 60 Vbeta and 13 Jbeta primers. Only in-frame clones appear in the TCRdb table, and some are missing; sequencing was by immunoSEQ multiplex PCR. Among roughly 220,000 clones listed, around 86% were seen once. Sequencing was carried out using PBMCs. These receptors were collected from a woman between 40 and 55 years old in good health and CMV-seronegative.

The table lists this clone with a count of one. This rearrangement joins TRBV9 to TRBJ2-7; tentative D call: TRBD2 (6 bases). This CDR3 region has 16 residues. Trimming shortened V by 0 bases and J by 3 bases, and 16 bases separated the two germline ends. CDR1 and CDR2 from the germline V gene are SGDLS and YYNGEE. The CDR3 DNA sequence: TGTGCCAGCAGCGTAGGTCCGCGAGCGGGCCGCTACGAGCAGTACTTC. Encoded protein: CASSVGPRAGRYEQYF.

The chain joins TRBV30 to TRBJ2-5; 7 bases match TRBD1. Germline V gene lookup returns CDR1 GTSNPN and CDR2 SVGIG (reference sequence). This CDR3 is built from 15 residues. J was trimmed by 1 base and V by 2 bases; bases with no gene match: 7. CDR3 DNA sequence: TGTGCCTGGAGTACCGGGACAGACGTCCAAGAGACCCAGTACTTC. It encodes CAWSTGTDVQETQYF.

V is TRBV29-1 and J is TRBJ1-2; TRBD1 might be the D (5 bases). CDR1 and CDR2 from the germline V gene are SQVTM and ANQGSEA. V lost 7 bases to trimming and J lost 4 bases, with 16 bases between them. The CDR3 length is 13 residues. CDR3 sequence reads: CSAIHGQGYGYTF. The CDR3 nucleotides read TGCAGCGCCATACATGGACAAGGCTATGGCTACACCTTC. Complete variable domain (other parts from reference TRBV29-1 and TRBJ1-2): SAVISQKPSRDICQRGTSLTIQCQVDSQVTMMFWYRQQPGQSLTLIATANQGSEATYESGFVIDKFPISRPNLTFSTLTVSNMSPEDSSIYLCSAIHGQGYGYTFGSGTRLTVV.

The V call is TRBV7-3, the J call TRBJ2-7; the match to TRBD2 covers 8 bases. CDR1 is SGHTA and CDR2 is FQGTGA in the germline V gene. There are 14 residues in the CDR3. The J segment lost 6 bases and the V segment lost 5 bases, leaving 9 bases of the junction unmatched. CDR3 in amino acids: CASSPGTRGGEQYF. Written as DNA, the CDR3 is TGTGCCAGCAGCCCCGGGACTAGAGGAGGCGAGCAGTACTTC.

The chain couples TRBV10-3 to TRBJ2-3; no reliable D call. With 7 bases removed from V and 0 bases from J, the gap between germline ends came to 14 bases. The germline V gene encodes CDR1 ENHRY and CDR2 SYGVKD. The CDR3 spans 15 residues. DNA for the CDR3: TGTGCCATCACTTCGCTGCCGGTTAGCACAGATACGCAGTATTTT. This translates into CAITSLPVSTDTQYF.

The V call is TRBV12-5, the J call TRBJ2-2, with 7 bases fitting TRBD2. Germline V gene sequence: CDR1 LGHNT, CDR2 FRNRAP. CDR3 length: 16 residues. V was pared by 0 bases and J by 6 bases, with 7 bases of the junction left unmatched. The CDR3 loop reads CASGLVVGRSPGELFF. The CDR3 DNA is TGTGCTAGTGGTTTGGTGGTCGGGAGGTCTCCCGGGGAGCTGTTTTTT.

This chain links TRBV7-9 with TRBJ1-4; 9 bases fit TRBD1. The V gene end was trimmed by 6 bases and the J gene end by 3 bases; junction bases not matched to a gene: 5. The germline V gene has CDR1 SEHNR and CDR2 FQNEAQ (reference sequence). This CDR3 is 15 amino acids long. CDR3 sequence reads: CASSSGTGPNEKLFF. As DNA, the CDR3 is TGTGCCAGCAGTTCCGGGACAGGGCCTAATGAAAAACTGTTTTTT.

This CDR3 reads CASSPTSAHPAYEQYF. For the CDR3, the DNA is TGTGCCAGCAGCCCAACTAGCGCTCATCCAGCTTACGAGCAGTACTTC. The rearrangement joins TRBV7-9 to TRBJ2-7; TRBD2 aligns across 7 bases. The CDR3 is made up of 16 amino acids. Germline CDR1 and CDR2: SEHNR and FQNEAQ (reference sequence). The V gene end was trimmed by 5 bases and the J gene end by 4 bases; junction bases not matched to a gene: 14.

This clone occurred once. The gene calls are TRBV2 and TRBJ1-5; no definite D call. Germline assignment: CDR1 SNHLY and CDR2 FYNNEI. The V end lost 0 bases, the J end lost 1 base, and 7 bases lay between the germline ends. The CDR3 runs 15 residues. The CDR3 DNA reads as TGTGCCAGCAGTGAAGCCCCCAGGAGCAATCAGCCCCAGCATTTT. Its translation is CASSEAPRSNQPQHF. The whole variable domain, remainder taken from reference TRBV2 and TRBJ1-5, is EPEVTQTPSHQVTQMGQEVILRCVPISNHLYFYWYRQILGQKVEFLVSFYNNEISEKSEIFDDQFSVERPDGSNFTLKIRSTKLEDSAMYFCASSEAPRSNQPQHFGDGTRLSIL.

Remarks on this clone: Other DNA sequences in this sample translate to the same CDR3. This rearrangement joins TRBV9 to TRBJ2-7; 8 positions match TRBD1. The trim removed 0 bases at V and 0 bases at J, leaving 2 bases unmatched. This CDR3 has 15 residues. Germline CDR1 SGDLS, CDR2 YYNGEE. The CDR3 here is CASSVGQGASYEQYF. CDR3 in DNA: TGTGCCAGCAGCGTAGGTCAGGGGGCCTCCTACGAGCAGTACTTC. Combining the CDR3 with reference TRBV9 and TRBJ2-7 gives the whole variable domain DSGVTQTPKHLITATGQRVTLRCSPRSGDLSVYWYQQSLDQGLQFLIQYYNGEERAKGNILERFSAQQFPDLHSELNLSSLELGDSALYFCASSVGQGASYEQYFGPGTRLTVT.

The CDR3: CASSRSQGLEKLFF. CDR3 nucleotides: TGTGCCAGCTCACGGTCTCAGGGTCTTGAAAAACTGTTTTTT. The genes are TRBV18 and TRBJ1-4; the D gene is possibly TRBD1 (5 bases). This CDR3 is 14 amino acids long. V shed 4 bases and J shed 7 bases, with 13 bases lying between them. CDR1 KGHSH and CDR2 LQKENI come from the germline V gene.

This rearrangement joins TRBV7-8 to TRBJ1-5; 7 nucleotides align to TRBD1. CDR1 SGHVS and CDR2 FQNEAQ come from the germline V gene. J was trimmed by 0 bases and V by 4 bases; bases with no gene match: 6. The CDR3 is made up of 16 amino acids. The CDR3 nucleotides read TGTGCCAGCAGCTCGACAGGGCCTTATAGCAATCAGCCCCAGCATTTT. Translating gives CASSSTGPYSNQPQHF.

This clone was detected once. This chain joins TRBV19 and TRBJ2-7; tentative D call: TRBD1 (6 bases). In germline, CDR1 is LNHDA, CDR2 SQIVND (reference sequence). V gave up 3 bases and J gave up 2 bases, with 14 bases separating them. The length of the CDR3 is 15 residues. The CDR3 here is CASSMTGTQTYEQYF. The CDR3 DNA follows: TGTGCCAGTAGTATGACCGGGACACAGACCTACGAGCAGTACTTC.

The chain links TRBV5-4 to TRBJ2-5, with TRBD2 matching 7 bases. The CDR3 spans 15 residues. Germline assignment: CDR1 SGHNT and CDR2 YYREEE (reference sequence). Germline trimming cut 4 bases from V and 5 bases from J; bases unmatched to any gene: 11. CDR3 loop: CASSQSGKKFETQYF. For the CDR3, the DNA is TGTGCCAGCAGCCAAAGCGGGAAGAAGTTCGAGACCCAGTACTTC.

The CDR3 nucleotides are TGTGCCAGCAGCCCGGGGGGGGGAACCCAGCATTTT. It translates to CASSPGGGTQHF. The chain joins TRBV7-9 to TRBJ1-5; maybe TRBD1 (5 bases). Germline V CDR1 and CDR2: SEHNR, FQNEAQ (reference sequence). The V and J ends lost 5 bases and 11 bases respectively, with 13 bases between them. The CDR3 is 12 residues long.

The V gene is TRBV5-1, the J gene TRBJ2-2; 9 bases line up with TRBD2. This CDR3 spans 18 amino acids. J was trimmed by 7 bases and V by 0 bases; bases with no gene match: 13. Germline CDR1 and CDR2: SGHRS and YFSETQ. The CDR3: CASSLDPRRGRDNGELFF. The CDR3 bases are TGCGCCAGCAGCTTGGACCCTAGGCGCGGGAGGGATAACGGGGAGCTGTTTTTT.